The next 18 T cell receptor beta chains were all read from a single sample in a study of T cell responses to AZD1222 COVID-19 vaccine. The data were produced by immunoSEQ multiplex PCR, yet TCRdb's version contains in-frame clones alone and is incomplete. The sample holds roughly 72,000 clones, around 85% seen once. The sequenced sample was peripheral blood, obtained on day 0 of AZD1222 vaccination. The source is an adult in good health.

The gene calls are TRBV4-1 and TRBJ2-1; possibly TRBD2 for D (6 bases). The V end was cut by 5 bases, the J end by 4 bases, with 12 bases between. Looked up from germline, CDR1 is MGHRA and CDR2 is YSYEKL. The CDR3 contains 14 residues. The CDR3 here is CASSSPRGYNEQFF. As DNA, the CDR3 is TGCGCCAGCAGCTCCCCCCGGGGGTACAATGAGCAGTTCTTC.

This chain uses TRBV4-1 with TRBJ2-1; D is unclear. Trimming cost V 1 base and J 8 bases, with 6 bases left between them. CDR3 length: 12 residues. Germline V gene data show CDR1 as MGHRA and CDR2 as YSYEKL. The CDR3 bases are TGCGCCAGCAGCCAAGGCTGGGATGAGCAGTTCTTC. It is translated as CASSQGWDEQFF.

The chain recombines TRBV6-1 with TRBJ2-3; 9 bases map to TRBD2. V dropped 3 bases and J dropped 2; count of bases not matched to a gene: 9. This CDR3 has 17 residues. Germline loops: CDR1 MNHNS, CDR2 SASEGT. The CDR3 nucleotides read TGTGCCAGCAGTGAGAACGGCGGGGGGGCCTACACAGATACGCAGTATTTT. Translation gives CASSENGGGAYTDTQYF.

This clone was seen only once. The CDR3 nucleotides are TGTGCCAGCAGTTACTCTGGCGGGGGCCTCTCTGGGGCCAACGTCCTGACTTTC. It yields the protein CASSYSGGGLSGANVLTF. The rearrangement uses TRBV6-2 or TRBV6-3 and TRBJ2-6; possibly TRBD2 for D (7 bases). V lost 0 bases and J lost 0, with 12 bases in between. Germline loops: CDR1 MNHEY, CDR2 SVGEGT. This CDR3 has 18 residues.

This clone was seen a handful of times. V gene TRBV18 combines with J gene TRBJ2-5, with D perhaps being TRBD1 or TRBD2 (5 bases each). V was shortened by 3 bases and J by 5 bases, with 7 bases between the two germline ends. Per the germline V gene, CDR1 is KGHSH and CDR2 is LQKENI. This CDR3 is 12 amino acids long. The CDR3, as DNA: TGTGCCAGCTCACCGGGGGAGGAGACCCAGTACTTC. This translates into CASSPGEETQYF.

This chain links TRBV9 with TRBJ1-2, with TRBD1 matching 7 bases. The CDR3 has 16 amino acids. Germline V gene lookup returns CDR1 SGDLS and CDR2 YYNGEE. Trimming at V came to 4 bases and at J to 10 bases, leaving 19 bases not matched to a gene. The CDR3, as DNA: TGTGCCAGCAGCTCACCCCCTGGGACAGTCTGGCCTCTCTACACCTTC. Amino acid sequence: CASSSPPGTVWPLYTF.

V usage is TRBV2 and J usage is TRBJ2-3; 7 bases fit TRBD1. The CDR3 totals 13 residues. Germline V CDR1 and CDR2: SNHLY, FYNNEI. V shed 3 bases, J shed 10 bases, and the junction held 7 bases outside the gene matches. The DNA of the CDR3 is TGTGCCAGCAGTGATAGGGGGCATCGGGCGCAGTATTTT. The encoded protein is CASSDRGHRAQYF.

In this sample, this clone turned up once. This chain links TRBV19 with TRBJ2-7; no reliable D call. The CDR3 contains 13 residues. V was shortened by 4 bases and J by 4 bases, with 11 bases between the two germline ends. In germline, CDR1 is LNHDA, CDR2 SQIVND (reference sequence). CDR3 loop: CASSSGDQYEQYF. The CDR3 DNA is TGTGCCAGTAGTAGCGGAGATCAATACGAGCAGTACTTC.

The chain combines TRBV29-1 with TRBJ2-1; D perhaps matches TRBD1 (6 bases). Per germline, CDR1 SQVTM and CDR2 ANQGSEA. The CDR3 consists of 14 residues. V dropped 5 bases and J dropped 3 bases, with 14 bases sitting between them. CDR3: CSVNPGQFYNEQFF. CDR3 nucleotides: TGCAGCGTTAACCCCGGACAGTTCTACAATGAGCAGTTCTTC.

This clone was detected only a few times. J is TRBJ2-1 and V is TRBV6-5, with 10 bases fitting TRBD1. With V trimmed by 6 bases and J by 4 bases, 6 bases remained unmatched. This CDR3 contains 15 residues. Germline assignment: CDR1 MNHEY and CDR2 SVGAGI. CDR3 sequence: CASRPGTGDYNEQFF. The CDR3, as DNA: TGTGCCAGCAGACCCGGGACAGGGGATTACAATGAGCAGTTCTTC.

This clone was seen just once. The rearrangement uses TRBV6-1 and TRBJ1-6; a weak D match, TRBD1 (6 bases). CDR3 length: 15 amino acids. V lost 3 bases to trimming and J lost 7 bases, with 13 bases between them. Germline loops: CDR1 MNHNS, CDR2 SASEGT. CDR3 region: CASSDNWTANSPLHF. The DNA of the CDR3 is TGTGCCAGCAGTGATAATTGGACAGCCAATTCACCCCTCCACTTT.

On this clone itself: This specimen includes other DNA sequences encoding the same CDR3. The chain has TRBV9 and TRBJ2-5; perhaps TRBD2 as D (5 bases). The CDR3 is made up of 14 amino acids. V lost 0 bases and J 1 base, leaving 7 bases between the germline ends. Germline V lookup: CDR1 SGDLS, CDR2 YYNGEE. The CDR3 loop reads CASSVGGLQETQYF. The CDR3 DNA reads as TGTGCCAGCAGCGTAGGCGGGCTCCAAGAGACCCAGTACTTC.

The chain is built from TRBV6-6 and TRBJ1-5, with 10 bases lining up with TRBD1. Germline-derived CDR1 and CDR2 are MNHNY and SVGAGI (reference sequence). This CDR3 comprises 15 residues. V shed 8 bases, J shed 6 bases, and the junction held 10 bases outside the gene matches. This CDR3 is CASWTMDRGVQPQHF. CDR3 nucleotide sequence: TGTGCCAGCTGGACAATGGACAGGGGGGTTCAGCCCCAGCATTTT.

This chain links TRBV28 with TRBJ1-2, with 7 bases fitting TRBD1. The CDR3 length is 12 residues. The germline CDR1 and CDR2 sequences are MDHEN and SYDVKM. Trimming cost V 8 bases and J 8 bases; bases outside gene matches: 8. This CDR3 is CASLRQGLGYTF. The CDR3 DNA reads TGTGCCAGCCTCCGACAGGGTCTAGGCTACACCTTC.

The V gene is TRBV7-2, the J gene TRBJ1-5; 8 bases line up with TRBD1. The CDR3 covers 15 residues. Germline loops: CDR1 SGHTA, CDR2 FQGNSA. With 3 bases clipped from V and 5 bases from J, the junction kept 6 bases outside the gene matches. CDR3 in DNA: TGTGCCAGCAGCTTGGGACAGGTGATCTATCAGCCCCAGCATTTT. Its translation: CASSLGQVIYQPQHF.

CDR3: CASSLTPGPTNYGYTF. The CDR3 region has the DNA TGTGCCAGCAGTTTAACCCCGGGACCGACCAACTATGGCTACACCTTC. The V call is TRBV27, the J call TRBJ1-2; D may be TRBD1 (5 bases). V gave up 2 bases and J gave up 2 bases, with 15 bases separating them. The germline gives CDR1 MNHEY, CDR2 SMNVEV (reference sequence). The CDR3 contains 16 residues.

With respect to this clone: An end of the junction differs from the germline gene, which may be a read error. The chain carries TRBV7-7 and TRBJ2-5, with 7 bases that match TRBD2. The germline CDR1 and CDR2 sequences are SSHAT and FNYEAQ (reference sequence). The CDR3 is 14 amino acids. The CDR3 coding sequence is TGTGCTAGCAGCCGGGAGGAACTAACAGAGACCCAGTACTTC. As protein: CASSREELTETQYF.

The rearrangement links TRBV7-2 to TRBJ2-1, with 8 nucleotides matching TRBD2. The CDR3 is 13 amino acids. Germline loops: CDR1 SGHTA, CDR2 FQGNSA. After removal of 1 base from V and 10 bases from J, the junction contained 3 bases not matched to a gene. The CDR3 DNA reads as TGTGCCAGCAGCTTAGGTAGCGGGACAGAGCAGTTCTTC. Its protein is CASSLGSGTEQFF. Drawing the rest from reference TRBV7-2 and TRBJ2-1, the complete variable domain is GAGVSQSPSNKVTEKGKDVELRCDPISGHTALYWYRQSLGQGLEFLIYFQGNSAPDKSGLPSDRFSAERTGGSVSTLTIQRTQQEDSAVYLCASSLGSGTEQFFGPGTRLTVL.